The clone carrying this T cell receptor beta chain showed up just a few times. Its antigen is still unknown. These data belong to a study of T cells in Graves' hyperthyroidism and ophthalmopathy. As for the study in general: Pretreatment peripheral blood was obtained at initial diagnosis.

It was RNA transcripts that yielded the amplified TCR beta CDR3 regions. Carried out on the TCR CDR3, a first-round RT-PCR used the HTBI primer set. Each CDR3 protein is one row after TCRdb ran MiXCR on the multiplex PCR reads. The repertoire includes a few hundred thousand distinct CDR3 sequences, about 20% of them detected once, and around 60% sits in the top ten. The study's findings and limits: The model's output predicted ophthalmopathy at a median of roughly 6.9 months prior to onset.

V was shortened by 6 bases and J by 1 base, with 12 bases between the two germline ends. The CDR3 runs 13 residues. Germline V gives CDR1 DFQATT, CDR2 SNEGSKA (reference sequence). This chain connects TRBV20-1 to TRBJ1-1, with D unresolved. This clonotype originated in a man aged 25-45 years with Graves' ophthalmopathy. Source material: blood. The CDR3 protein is CSATRVQNTEAFF. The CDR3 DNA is TGCAGTGCGACCCGGGTTCAGAACACTGAAGCTTTCTTT.